This TCR beta chain was profiled in a study of T cell responses to AZD1222 COVID-19 vaccine. General study results and limits: The study sampled repertoires only after the peak T cell response. Donors, mostly white British, included more females; clonal diversity was possibly underestimated.

Generated by immunoSEQ multiplex PCR, the TCRdb table keeps only in-frame clones and is missing some. The sample carries more than 100,000 clones, more than 90% recorded once. The germline CDR1 and CDR2 sequences are KGHSH and LQKENI. The V and J ends lost 6 bases and 0 bases respectively, with 14 bases between them. The CDR3 has 15 residues. Details on this clone: Its target is unknown.

This material consisted of peripheral blood, taken on day 0 of AZD1222 vaccination. The J gene is TRBJ1-1, the V gene TRBV18; possible D gene TRBD1, 5 bases. The receptor was derived from an adult in good health. CDR3 region: CASSPGDGLNTEAFF. The CDR3, as DNA: TGTGCCAGCTCCCCGGGGGACGGATTGAACACTGAAGCTTTCTTT.